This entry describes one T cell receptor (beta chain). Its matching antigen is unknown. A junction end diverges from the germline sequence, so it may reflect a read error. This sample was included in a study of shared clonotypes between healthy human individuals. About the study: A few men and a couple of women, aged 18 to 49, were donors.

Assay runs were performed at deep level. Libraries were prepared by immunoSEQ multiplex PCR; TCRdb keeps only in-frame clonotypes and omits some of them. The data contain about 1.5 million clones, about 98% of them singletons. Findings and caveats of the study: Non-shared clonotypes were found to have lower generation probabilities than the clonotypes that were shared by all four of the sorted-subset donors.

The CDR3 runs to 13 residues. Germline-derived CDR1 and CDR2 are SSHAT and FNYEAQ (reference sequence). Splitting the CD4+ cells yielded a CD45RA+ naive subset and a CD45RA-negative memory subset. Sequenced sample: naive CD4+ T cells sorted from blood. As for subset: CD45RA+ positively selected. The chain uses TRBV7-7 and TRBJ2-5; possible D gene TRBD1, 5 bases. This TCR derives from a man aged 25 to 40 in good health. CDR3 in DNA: TGTGCTAGCAGCTTAGTCAAGGGGGAGACCCAGTACTTC. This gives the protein CASSLVKGETQYF.